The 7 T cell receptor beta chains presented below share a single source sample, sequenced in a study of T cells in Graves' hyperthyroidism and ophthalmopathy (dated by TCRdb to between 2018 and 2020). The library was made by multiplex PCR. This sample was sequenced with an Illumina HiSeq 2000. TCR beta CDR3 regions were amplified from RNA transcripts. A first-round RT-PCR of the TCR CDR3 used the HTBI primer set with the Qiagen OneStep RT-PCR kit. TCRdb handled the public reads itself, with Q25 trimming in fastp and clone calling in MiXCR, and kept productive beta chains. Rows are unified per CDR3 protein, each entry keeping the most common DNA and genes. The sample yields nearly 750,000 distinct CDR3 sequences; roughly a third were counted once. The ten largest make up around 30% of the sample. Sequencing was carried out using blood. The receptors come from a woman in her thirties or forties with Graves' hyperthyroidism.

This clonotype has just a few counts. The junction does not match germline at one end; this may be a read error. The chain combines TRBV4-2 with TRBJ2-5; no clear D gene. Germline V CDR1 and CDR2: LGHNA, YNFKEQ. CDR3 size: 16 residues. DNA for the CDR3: TGTGCTAGCAGCCAAGATGGAGCCACTGGCCAAGAGACCCAGTACTTC. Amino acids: CASSQDGATGQETQYF.

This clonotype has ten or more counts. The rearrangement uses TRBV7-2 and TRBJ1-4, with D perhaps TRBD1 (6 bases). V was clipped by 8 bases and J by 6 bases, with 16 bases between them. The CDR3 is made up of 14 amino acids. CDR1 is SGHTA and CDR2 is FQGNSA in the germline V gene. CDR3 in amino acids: CASGPTGAYEKLFF. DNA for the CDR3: TGTGCCAGCGGACCGACAGGAGCTTATGAAAAACTGTTTTTT.

DNA of the CDR3: TGTGCCATCAGTGAAGTCGGCGGTTGGTCCGAAAAACTGTTTTTT. Its translation: CAISEVGGWSEKLFF. V usage is TRBV10-3 and J usage is TRBJ1-4; D remains unclear. Germline V gene lookup returns CDR1 ENHRY and CDR2 SYGVKD. The CDR3 is 15 amino acids. Trimming pared 3 bases from V and 8 bases from J, leaving 16 bases between.

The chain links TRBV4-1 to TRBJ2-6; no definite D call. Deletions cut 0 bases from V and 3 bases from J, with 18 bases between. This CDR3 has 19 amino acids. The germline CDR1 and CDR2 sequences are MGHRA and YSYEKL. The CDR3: CASSQDFPGSFLGANVLTF. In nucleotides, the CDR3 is TGCGCCAGCAGCCAAGATTTCCCAGGTTCCTTCCTTGGGGCCAACGTCCTGACTTTC.

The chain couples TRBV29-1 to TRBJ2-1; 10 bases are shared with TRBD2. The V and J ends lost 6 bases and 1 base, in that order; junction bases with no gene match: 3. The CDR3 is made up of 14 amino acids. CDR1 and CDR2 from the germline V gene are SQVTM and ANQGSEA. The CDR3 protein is CSVSGRASYNEQFF. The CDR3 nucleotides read TGCAGCGTGAGCGGGAGGGCTTCCTACAATGAGCAGTTCTTC.

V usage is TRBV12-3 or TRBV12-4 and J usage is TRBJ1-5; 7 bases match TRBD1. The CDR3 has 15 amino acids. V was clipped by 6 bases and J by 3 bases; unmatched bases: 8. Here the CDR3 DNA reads TGTGCCAGCAGCCCCGGGACAGCCGACAATCAGCCCCAGCATTTT. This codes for CASSPGTADNQPQHF.

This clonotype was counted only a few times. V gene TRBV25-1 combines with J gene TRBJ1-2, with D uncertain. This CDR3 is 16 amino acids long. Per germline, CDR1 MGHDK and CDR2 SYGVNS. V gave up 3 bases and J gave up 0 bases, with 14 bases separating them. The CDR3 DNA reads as TGTGCCAGCAGTGAGCCCCAGGAAGGAGCTAACTATGGCTACACCTTC. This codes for CASSEPQEGANYGYTF.